The 27 T cell receptor beta chains in this list originate from one sample, sequenced in a study of immune cell composition in non-small cell lung cancer. Normal lung sampling was at least 3 cm from the tumour, as distant as possible. Method: immunoSEQ multiplex PCR; TCRdb's copy keeps in-frame clones and lacks some. Of around 3,000 clones in the sample, about three quarters were seen once. Sample: non-adjacent lung tissue. The receptors here all came from a human donor with non-small cell lung cancer.

The V call is TRBV18, the J call TRBJ1-5; D ambiguous. The CDR3 is made up of 16 amino acids. The V gene lost 0 bases and the J gene lost 0 bases, with 9 bases spanning the gap. Germline values: CDR1 KGHSH, CDR2 LQKENI. The CDR3 DNA sequence: TGTGCCAGCTCACCACCTACCACATCTAGCAATCAGCCCCAGCATTTT. This translates into CASSPPTTSSNQPQHF.

This rearrangement joins TRBV30 to TRBJ1-5, with D possibly matching TRBD1 (5 bases). Germline assignment: CDR1 GTSNPN and CDR2 SVGIG (reference sequence). Trimming stripped 1 base from V and 6 bases from J, with 7 bases between. The CDR3 consists of 12 residues. The CDR3: CAWSGTGQPQHF. The DNA for the CDR3 is TGTGCCTGGAGTGGAACAGGTCAGCCCCAGCATTTT.

This clone is large. The DNA of the CDR3 is TGCGCCAGCAGCCCAGAGGGACAGCCAAGGGAGACCCAGTACTTC. It translates to CASSPEGQPRETQYF. This chain connects TRBV4-1 to TRBJ2-5; TRBD1 aligns across 7 bases. Trimming removed 4 bases from V and 5 bases from J; junction bases left unmatched: 10. The CDR3 is 15 amino acids. Germline assignment: CDR1 MGHRA and CDR2 YSYEKL.

V and J are TRBV7-2 and TRBJ2-2; D call uncertain. Germline CDR1 is SGHTA and CDR2 is FQGNSA. The CDR3 is 16 amino acids. V lost 7 bases, J lost 0 bases, and 15 bases lay in between. CDR3 DNA: TGTGCCAGCACCCCCACGCTGAGTACGAACACCGGGGAGCTGTTTTTT. This gives the protein CASTPTLSTNTGELFF. The full variable domain, in which reference TRBV7-2 and TRBJ2-2 provide the parts outside the CDR3, is GAGVSQSPSNKVTEKGKDVELRCDPISGHTALYWYRQSLGQGLEFLIYFQGNSAPDKSGLPSDRFSAERTGGSVSTLTIQRTQQEDSAVYLCASTPTLSTNTGELFFGEGSRLTVL.

The V call is TRBV5-8, the J call TRBJ2-2; the match to TRBD1 covers 7 bases. CDR3 length: 15 residues. Germline CDR1 is SGHTS and CDR2 is YDEGEE. V lost 5 bases, J lost 1 base, and 5 bases stayed unmatched. CDR3 bases: TGTGCCAGCAGGACCCGGACAGGGAACACCGGGGAGCTGTTTTTT. Protein product: CASRTRTGNTGELFF.

J is TRBJ2-3 and V is TRBV5-1; 10 positions agree with TRBD2. The CDR3 length is 14 residues. The germline V gene encodes CDR1 SGHRS and CDR2 YFSETQ. Trimming took 6 bases from V and 2 from J; bases not matched to a gene: 3. CDR3 loop: CASKTSGPTDTQYF. The DNA of the CDR3 is TGCGCCAGCAAGACTAGCGGGCCCACAGATACGCAGTATTTT.

This chain connects TRBV28 to TRBJ1-2, with no clear D. Per germline, CDR1 MDHEN and CDR2 SYDVKM. The CDR3 has 12 residues. V gave up 5 bases and J gave up 4 bases, with 8 bases separating them. CDR3 residues: CASSRTSYGYTF. The CDR3, as DNA: TGTGCCAGCAGTCGGACTAGCTATGGCTACACCTTC.

The V call is TRBV5-4, the J call TRBJ2-5; D is ambiguous. The CDR3 has 12 amino acids. CDR1 is SGHNT and CDR2 is YYREEE in the germline V gene (reference sequence). V shed 4 bases and J shed 5 bases, with 9 bases lying between them. DNA of the CDR3: TGTGCCAGCAGCCAACACAAGGAGACCCAGTACTTC. It translates to CASSQHKETQYF.

The chain uses TRBV6-1 and TRBJ2-5; tentatively, D is TRBD2 (6 bases). The CDR3 loop spans 13 amino acids. The germline V and J ends were trimmed by 7 bases and 2 bases, with 11 bases remaining between them. Germline V gives CDR1 MNHNS, CDR2 SASEGT. The CDR3 loop reads CASNPGLQETQYF. In DNA form, the CDR3 reads TGTGCCAGCAACCCGGGACTGCAAGAGACCCAGTACTTC.

The V and J genes are TRBV30 and TRBJ2-1; no firm D call. CDR1 GTSNPN and CDR2 SVGIG come from the germline V gene (reference sequence). The CDR3 has 14 amino acids. With 5 bases removed from V and 1 base from J, the gap between germline ends came to 12 bases. The CDR3 region has the DNA TGTGCCTGGGTTGGTACACCTTCCTACAATGAGCAGTTCTTC. Protein sequence: CAWVGTPSYNEQFF.

This chain connects TRBV5-8 to TRBJ2-7; possibly TRBD1 for D (6 bases). Trimming took off 3 bases at V and 3 bases at J, with 10 bases between the two ends. Germline loops: CDR1 SGHTS, CDR2 YDEGEE. The CDR3 has 13 residues. The CDR3 region has the DNA TGTGCCAGCAGCTCAGGGGTGGGCTACGAGCAGTACTTC. Translated: CASSSGVGYEQYF.

V and J are TRBV7-2 and TRBJ1-4; no definite D call. The V end was cut by 3 bases, the J end by 7 bases, with 15 bases between. In germline, CDR1 is SGHTA, CDR2 FQGNSA. The CDR3 runs to 15 residues. The CDR3 loop reads CASSFHSGIAEKLFF. In DNA form, the CDR3 reads TGTGCCAGCAGCTTCCACTCGGGGATAGCTGAAAAACTGTTTTTT.

Turning to this clone: An end of the junction differs from the germline gene, which may be a read error. The rearrangement joins TRBV6-1 to TRBJ2-7; D unclear. The germline CDR1 and CDR2 sequences are MNHNS and SASEGT. CDR3 length: 11 amino acids. The CDR3, as DNA: TGTGCCACCAGTCAAACCTACGAGCAGTACTTC. This gives the protein CATSQTYEQYF.

V gene TRBV2 combines with J gene TRBJ1-2; D possibly corresponds to TRBD1 (6 bases). The germline V and J ends were trimmed by 2 bases and 2 bases, with 12 bases remaining between them. Germline loops: CDR1 SNHLY, CDR2 FYNNEI. This CDR3 has 15 residues. The CDR3 nucleotides are TGTGCCAGCAGTGAATTGGGCAGGGGAAACTATGGCTACACCTTC. Its translation: CASSELGRGNYGYTF.

The chain combines TRBV11-1 with TRBJ2-2; 10 nucleotides match TRBD2. The V gene end was trimmed by 4 bases and the J gene end by 4 bases; junction bases not matched to a gene: 6. Germline V gives CDR1 SGHAT, CDR2 FQDESV (reference sequence). The CDR3 spans 16 residues. CDR3 nucleotides: TGTGCCAGCAGCTACCAAGCGGGGGGGTCCACCGGGGAGCTGTTTTTT. It codes for CASSYQAGGSTGELFF.

The chain employs TRBV7-2 and TRBJ1-1; a weak D match, TRBD1 (5 bases). Trimming took 1 base from V and 6 from J, leaving 9 bases between them. This CDR3 contains 13 residues. The germline CDR1 and CDR2 sequences are SGHTA and FQGNSA. The CDR3 is CASSLDQGAEAFF. Here the CDR3 DNA reads TGTGCCAGCAGCTTAGATCAAGGGGCTGAAGCTTTCTTT.

The chain combines TRBV5-6 with TRBJ2-3, with D possibly matching TRBD2 (6 bases). The germline V gene has CDR1 SGHDT and CDR2 YYEEEE. Trimming shortened V by 4 bases and J by 5 bases, and 20 bases separated the two germline ends. The CDR3 loop spans 16 amino acids. The CDR3 reads CASSTRGVPGVDTQYF. DNA of the CDR3: TGTGCCAGCAGCACGCGGGGAGTCCCGGGGGTAGATACGCAGTATTTT.

The chain employs TRBV29-1 and TRBJ2-1; 7 bases align to TRBD2. With V trimmed by 7 bases and J by 1 base, 13 bases remained unmatched. Germline CDR1 and CDR2: SQVTM and ANQGSEA. The CDR3 spans 16 residues. CDR3 region: CSAGSASGSSYNEQFF. In DNA form, the CDR3 reads TGCAGCGCCGGCAGTGCTAGCGGTTCGTCCTACAATGAGCAGTTCTTC.

This chain links TRBV5-4 with TRBJ2-5; 8 bases agree with TRBD2. The V and J ends lost 1 base and 3 bases, in that order; junction bases with no gene match: 8. Germline CDR1 and CDR2: SGHNT and YYREEE (reference sequence). CDR3 size: 16 residues. The CDR3 region has the DNA TGTGCCAGCAGCTTGTTGTCGGGAGGGCGCAAAGAGACCCAGTACTTC. Translated: CASSLLSGGRKETQYF.

V gene TRBV27 combines with J gene TRBJ2-7; the match to TRBD2 covers 9 bases. The CDR3 is 14 amino acids. From germline, CDR1 is MNHEY and CDR2 SMNVEV (reference sequence). J lost 1 base, V lost 5 bases, and 3 bases had no gene match. The chain's CDR3 is CASSRSGSSYEQYF. CDR3 nucleotide sequence: TGTGCCAGCAGTCGTAGCGGGAGTTCCTACGAGCAGTACTTC.

The rearrangement uses TRBV5-6 and TRBJ2-2; possibly TRBD2 for D (5 bases). The germline V gene encodes CDR1 SGHDT and CDR2 YYEEEE. V was trimmed by 3 bases and J by 2 bases, leaving 17 bases between them. This CDR3 is 17 amino acids long. CDR3 nucleotide sequence: TGTGCCAGCAGCTCTGGGCCCCTAGCAGCTAACACCGGGGAGCTGTTTTTT. It encodes CASSSGPLAANTGELFF.

This clone was picked up a small number of times. The CDR3: CASTLPRTANTEAFF. As DNA, the CDR3 is TGTGCCAGCACCCTCCCCCGGACAGCGAACACTGAAGCTTTCTTT. The chain has TRBV28 and TRBJ1-1; possible D gene TRBD1, 6 bases. This CDR3 spans 15 amino acids. Trimming removed 7 bases from V and 1 base from J, with 16 bases in between. In germline, CDR1 is MDHEN, CDR2 SYDVKM.

This clone was seen a handful of times. The chain uses TRBV4-3 and TRBJ2-7; 7 bases agree with TRBD1. CDR3 size: 15 residues. J gave up 5 bases and V 0 bases, and 7 bases lay outside the gene matches. Germline V lookup: CDR1 LGHNA, CDR2 YSLEER. This chain's CDR3 is CASSQEHQGVHEQYF. In DNA, the CDR3 is TGCGCCAGCAGCCAAGAGCACCAGGGGGTGCACGAGCAGTACTTC.

The chain joins TRBV5-6 to TRBJ2-5, with D perhaps matching TRBD1 (6 bases). With 4 bases removed from V and 7 bases from J, the gap between germline ends came to 11 bases. Germline V gene data show CDR1 as SGHDT and CDR2 as YYEEEE. The CDR3 spans 12 residues. CDR3: CASSLGGATQYF. The CDR3 DNA is TGTGCCAGCAGCCTAGGGGGTGCGACCCAGTACTTC.

This sequence joins TRBV19 and TRBJ2-1; 7 nucleotides align to TRBD2. Germline trimming cut 11 bases from V and 5 bases from J; bases unmatched to any gene: 9. From germline, CDR1 is LNHDA and CDR2 SQIVND (reference sequence). This CDR3 has 13 amino acids. This CDR3 is CAAKRRENNEQFF. CDR3 DNA sequence: TGTGCCGCTAAACGGCGGGAGAACAATGAGCAGTTCTTC.

By proportion, this clone is medium-sized. The rearrangement links TRBV11-2 to TRBJ2-7, with TRBD2 matching 9 bases. The CDR3 extends over 16 amino acids. The V gene's germline CDR1 is SGHAT and CDR2 FQNNGV. V was pared by 1 base and J by 5 bases, with 9 bases of the junction left unmatched. CDR3 sequence: CASSLVAGGPRDEQYF. The CDR3 coding sequence is TGTGCCAGCAGCTTAGTGGCGGGGGGGCCTCGGGACGAGCAGTACTTC. Drawing the rest from reference TRBV11-2 and TRBJ2-7, the complete variable domain is EAGVAQSPRYKIIEKRQSVAFWCNPISGHATLYWYQQILGQGPKLLIQFQNNGVVDDSQLPKDRFSAERLKGVDSTLKIQPAKLEDSAVYLCASSLVAGGPRDEQYFGPGTRLTVT.

This chain connects TRBV10-2 to TRBJ2-4, with 9 bases aligning to TRBD2. The CDR3 covers 16 residues. Per the germline V gene, CDR1 is WSHSY and CDR2 is SAAADI. V shed 3 bases, J shed 0 bases, and the junction held 3 bases outside the gene matches. The CDR3 region is CASSDLLAGAKNIQYF. CDR3 coding DNA: TGCGCCAGCAGTGATCTACTAGCGGGAGCCAAAAACATTCAGTACTTC.